This T cell receptor (beta chain) comes out of a study of CD8+ T cells in alopecia areata (dated by TCRdb to 2017 to 2018). Concerning the study at large: The treated patients, all with moderate-to-severe alopecia areata, were enrolled in an open-label pilot trial of oral tofacitinib given at 5 to 10 mg twice daily. Patients stayed on tofacitinib for 6 to 18 months and then had 6 months of follow-up off drug so that delayed response and recurrence could be assessed. The SALT score, which quantifies the percentage of affected scalp surface area, was used to measure disease severity in treated patients. High-throughput TCRbeta sequencing was used to examine T cell clonal expansion in alopecia areata in both the C3H/HeJ mouse model and human patients. In humans, TCRbeta sequencing was performed on scalp tissue and on sorted CD4+ and CD8+ peripheral blood T cells from healthy controls and from patients with patchy or totalis/universalis alopecia areata. Tofacitinib-treated patients had biopsies at baseline and at 4 and 24 weeks of treatment, with a later scalp biopsy in several patients. Scalp clonality was compared among normal scalp (n=4), patchy alopecia areata scalp (n=8), and alopecia totalis/universalis scalp (n=8). The RNA source kit depended on sample type: the PAXgene miRNA kit for fixed scalp, the miRNeasy kit for PBMCs, and the RNeasy kit for mouse skin. immunoSEQ multiplex PCR using 35 Vbeta forward primers and 13 Jbeta reverse primers was used to amplify TCRbeta CDR3 regions. Study-wide conclusions, independent of this receptor: Because the treated cohort was small and had just a single nonresponder, larger studies are needed to establish links between baseline CD8+ expansion and response. Many expanded lesional clones persisted in scalp and blood during tofacitinib treatment, which may partly explain relapse after stopping treatment. Shared TCR sequences between patients were less evident than in mice, which may be partly attributable to HLA diversity in the patient population. Higher clonality and more expanded CD8+ clones were observed in lesional scalp than in normal scalp, particularly in alopecia totalis/universalis, a finding suggestive of antigenic drive. With tofacitinib, both scalp clonality and the number of expanded CD8+ clones among the top 100 scalp clones went down significantly. Resident alphabeta T cells in normal human skin are also sequenced, complicating scalp TCR repertoire analysis, unlike mouse skin dominated by gammadelta T cells.

In the germline V gene, CDR1 corresponds to SGHNT and CDR2 to YENEEA. The CDR3, from cysteine to phenylalanine, totals 16 residues. The DNA shown is the 48-base CDR3, in frame from base 1. V is pruned by 2 bases and J by 4 bases, leaving 5 bases of the junction without a gene match. A remark on this clone: It lacks a known antigen. Base-call qualities are not available, and no considerably larger clone is one nucleotide away.

Library prep was done by the immunoSEQ multiplex PCR assay. RNA was extracted from all samples and reverse transcribed into cDNA, which served as template for TCR sequencing. First-strand cDNA was synthesized using SuperScript III with a 2:1 mix of oligo-dT and random hexamers. A synthetic immune receptor repertoire was used to measure amplification bias, and any remaining bias was corrected computationally. Per the original workflow: Raw reads were preprocessed for error removal, and CDR3 was defined according to IMGT conventions as running from the conserved cysteine to phenylalanine. Clonality was computed as 1 minus the Shannon entropy, with the entropy normalized by log2 of the number of productive unique TCRs. CD4 or CD8 identity of scalp clones was inferred by cross-referencing scalp TCRbeta sequences with sorted blood CD4 and CD8 repertoires. The table comes from immuneACCESS by way of TCRdb, which keeps in-frame sequences with V and J called. Part of the clones is missing from these tables; in studies checked, under half for an unresolved V gene and the rest for unknown reasons. V, J and clone size reflect that table, while D and trimming were determined from the DNA. The sample contains about 180,000 clones, approximately 50% of them found a single time. The leading ten clones occupy about a tenth of the sample.

Reading the label with the study, this specimen's treatment or condition is: oral pan-JAK inhibitor, 5-10 mg twice daily. From alopecia areata patients, peripheral blood was collected along with lesional scalp punch biopsies. PBMCs were separated by density centrifugation and stained for CD3, CD4 and CD8, after which CD4+ and CD8+ T cells were sorted on a FACSAria. Rearrangement joined TRBV11-3 to TRBJ2-2; 9 of the junction bases match TRBD1. This receptor was taken from a human donor with alopecia areata. The sequencing here drew on CD8+ T cells sorted from blood, taken between weeks 51 and 54, from a patient treated with tofacitinib. The DNA sequence reads TGTGCCAGCAGCTTACGGACAGGGGACGGCACCGGGGAGCTGTTTTTT. Translated, it gives CASSLRTGDGTGELFF.